What follows describes a single T cell receptor (beta chain). Its target is not known. The sample comes from a study of siplizumab effects on memory and regulatory T cells. Broader study findings: In unstimulated cells, naive T cells appeared more diverse than memory T cells and seemed major alloresponse contributors. Suppressive function of proliferating Tregs from siplizumab cultures was not confirmed.

The assay looked at 99,000 or so TCR templates in each sample. Libraries were prepared by immunoSEQ multiplex PCR; TCRdb keeps only in-frame clonotypes and omits some of them. The sample lists over 100,000 clones, about 94% occurring once. The CDR3 totals 15 residues. Germline CDR1 is ENHRY and CDR2 is SYGVKD. J gave up 4 bases and V 4 bases, and 6 bases lay outside the gene matches. The TCR was taken from a human donor in good health. This rearrangement joins TRBV10-3 to TRBJ1-5; 8 bases are shared with TRBD1. The sequenced sample consisted of CD4+ T cells sorted from blood. Written as DNA, the CDR3 is TGTGCCATCAGTGCAGGGACAGGAGTTAATCAGCCCCAGCATTTT. This sequence encodes CAISAGTGVNQPQHF.